Below, 24 T cell receptor beta chains from the same sample are listed, as sequenced in a study of blood T cell repertoires in COVID-19. Here immunoSEQ multiplex PCR was the method, and the copy in TCRdb shows in-frame clones only, minus some. The sample yields 250,000 to 350,000 clones, approximately 84% seen once. The source material was peripheral blood. The receptors derive from a woman aged 25-40 years who had recovered from COVID-19.

This chain connects TRBV5-5 to TRBJ2-7; D possibly corresponds to TRBD2 (6 bases). CDR3 size: 13 residues. CDR1 and CDR2 (germline): SGHKS, YYEKEE (reference sequence). Trimming cost V 4 bases and J 3 bases, with 11 bases left between them. CDR3 in amino acids: CASSAGINYEQYF. For the CDR3, the DNA is TGTGCCAGCAGCGCGGGAATCAACTACGAGCAGTACTTC. Based on the CDR3 plus reference TRBV5-5 and TRBJ2-7, the full variable domain is DAGVTQSPTHLIKTRGQQVTLRCSPISGHKSVSWYQQVLGQGPQFIFQYYEKEERGRGNFPDRFSARQFPNYSSELNVNALLLGDSALYLCASSAGINYEQYFGPGTRLTVT.

The chain has TRBV11-2 and TRBJ1-1, with D possibly matching TRBD1 (5 bases). The CDR3 consists of 15 residues. Germline CDR1 and CDR2: SGHAT and FQNNGV. The V gene lost 1 base and the J gene lost 5 bases, with 14 bases spanning the gap. The CDR3 reads CASSLVRGVMTEAFF. Here the CDR3 DNA reads TGTGCCAGCAGCTTAGTCCGGGGGGTTATGACTGAAGCTTTCTTT.

This chain joins TRBV5-6 and TRBJ2-1, with D hard to call. The CDR3 loop spans 18 amino acids. The germline gives CDR1 SGHDT, CDR2 YYEEEE. Trimming shortened V by 0 bases and J by 4 bases, and 20 bases separated the two germline ends. This CDR3 reads CASSLAERRSPLYNEQFF. In DNA form, the CDR3 reads TGTGCCAGCAGCTTGGCCGAAAGACGGAGCCCACTTTACAATGAGCAGTTCTTC.

This chain uses TRBV19 with TRBJ2-1; TRBD2 matches at 10 bases. V was pared by 1 base and J by 3 bases, with 6 bases of the junction left unmatched. The CDR3 has 17 amino acids. Germline-derived CDR1 and CDR2 are LNHDA and SQIVND (reference sequence). The CDR3 protein is CASSIGLAGAYYNEQFF. CDR3 DNA sequence: TGTGCCAGTAGTATAGGGCTAGCGGGAGCTTACTACAATGAGCAGTTCTTC.

The chain employs TRBV6-5 and TRBJ1-1, with TRBD1 identical over 7 bases. The CDR3 contains 12 residues. Trimming took 6 bases from V and 6 from J; bases not matched to a gene: 4. The germline V gene has CDR1 MNHEY and CDR2 SVGAGI. The CDR3 sequence is CASRRQGPEAFF. DNA for the CDR3: TGTGCCAGCAGACGACAGGGCCCTGAAGCTTTCTTT.

CDR3 in amino acids: CASSLGPGLLNLNEQFF. CDR3 DNA sequence: TGCGCCAGCAGCTTGGGACCGGGACTTCTAAATCTAAATGAGCAGTTCTTC. The chain uses TRBV5-1 and TRBJ2-1; D is perhaps TRBD2 (6 bases). This CDR3 is built from 17 residues. Trimming took off 0 bases at V and 7 bases at J, with 20 bases between the two ends. Germline loops: CDR1 SGHRS, CDR2 YFSETQ. The complete variable domain, with remaining parts taken from reference TRBV5-1 and TRBJ2-1, reads KAGVTQTPRYLIKTRGQQVTLSCSPISGHRSVSWYQQTPGQGLQFLFEYFSETQRNKGNFPGRFSGRQFSNSRSEMNVSTLELGDSALYLCASSLGPGLLNLNEQFFGPGTRLTVL.

CDR3 region: CASSQSGQGGNEKLFF. The CDR3 DNA follows: TGTGCCAGCAGCCAAAGTGGGCAGGGGGGTAATGAAAAACTGTTTTTT. The chain has TRBV3-1 (or the pseudogene TRBV3-2) and TRBJ1-4; 7 bases map to TRBD1. CDR1 and CDR2 (germline): LGHDT, YNNKEL (reference sequence). V shed 2 bases and J 4 bases; nucleotides not matched to a gene: 7. The CDR3 is 16 residues long.

As regards this clone: A read error may account for a junction end that differs from germline. The chain combines TRBV15 with TRBJ2-2; D possibly corresponds to TRBD1 (7 bases). This CDR3 is built from 15 residues. Germline lookup yields CDR1 LNHNV and CDR2 YYDKDF (reference sequence). In nucleotides, the CDR3 is TGTGCCACCAGGAGAGACAGGGAGGACACCGGGGAGCTGTTTTTT. It encodes CATRRDREDTGELFF.

This chain uses TRBV28 with TRBJ1-2; D perhaps matches TRBD1 (5 bases). V dropped 1 base and J dropped 3 bases, with 9 bases sitting between them. This CDR3 region has 14 residues. Germline V gene data show CDR1 as MDHEN and CDR2 as SYDVKM. The CDR3 loop is CASSLFARDYGYTF. CDR3 sequence (DNA): TGTGCCAGCAGTTTATTCGCCAGGGACTATGGCTACACCTTC.

This clone was counted a few times. The V gene is TRBV19, the J gene TRBJ1-5; TRBD1 is a possible D gene (6 bases). Trimming removed 1 base at V and 2 bases at J, with 15 bases between. The CDR3 has 17 amino acids. Germline assignment: CDR1 LNHDA and CDR2 SQIVND (reference sequence). In nucleotides, the CDR3 is TGTGCCAGTAGTATAGTCTCAGGGGCAACGGGCAATCAGCCCCAGCATTTT. Its translation is CASSIVSGATGNQPQHF.

The rearrangement uses TRBV2 and TRBJ2-7, with D possibly matching TRBD2 (6 bases). Per the germline V gene, CDR1 is SNHLY and CDR2 is FYNNEI. V was pared by 4 bases and J by 5 bases, with 12 bases between. The CDR3 runs 13 residues. CDR3 residues: CASSGTREDEQYF. The DNA of the CDR3 is TGTGCCAGCAGTGGGACCAGGGAGGACGAGCAGTACTTC.

The chain carries TRBV28 and TRBJ2-5; 10 bases match TRBD2. The CDR3 loop spans 15 amino acids. With 3 bases clipped from V and 5 bases from J, the junction kept 6 bases outside the gene matches. Germline values: CDR1 MDHEN, CDR2 SYDVKM. For the CDR3, the DNA is TGTGCCAGCAGTTTTAGCCTAGCGGGAGTGGAGACCCAGTACTTC. This codes for CASSFSLAGVETQYF.

Regarding this clone: Its ends do not fully match the called genes, so a read error is possible. The V call is TRBV7-7, the J call TRBJ2-3; 7 nucleotides line up with TRBD2. Germline values: CDR1 SSHAT, CDR2 FNYEAQ (reference sequence). The CDR3 loop spans 15 amino acids. The CDR3, as DNA: TGTGCTAGCAGCCCAGGACTAGGCCTCACAGATACGCAGTATTTT. It translates to CASSPGLGLTDTQYF. Looking up the rest from reference TRBV7-7 and TRBJ2-3 gives the full variable domain: GAGVSQSPRYKVTKRGQDVTLRCDPISSHATLYWYQQALGQGPEFLTYFNYEAQPDKSGLPSDRFSAERPEGSISTLTIQRTEQRDSAMYRCASSPGLGLTDTQYFGPGTRLTVL.

The rearrangement joins TRBV7-8 to TRBJ2-3; no clear D gene. Germline V CDR1 and CDR2: SGHVS, FQNEAQ. This CDR3 is built from 13 residues. With 5 bases removed from V and 6 bases from J, the gap between germline ends came to 12 bases. The CDR3 sequence: CASSPPSRDTQYF. DNA of the CDR3: TGTGCCAGCAGCCCCCCTAGTCGGGATACGCAGTATTTT.

J is TRBJ2-7 and V is TRBV28; the D gene is possibly TRBD1 (6 bases). The CDR3 contains 14 residues. The germline V gene has CDR1 MDHEN and CDR2 SYDVKM. The germline V and J ends were trimmed by 5 bases and 2 bases, with 13 bases remaining between them. The CDR3 here is CASSAQGRPYEQYF. As DNA, the CDR3 is TGTGCCAGCAGTGCCCAGGGGCGTCCCTACGAGCAGTACTTC. The full variable domain, completed using reference TRBV28 and TRBJ2-7, is DVKVTQSSRYLVKRTGEKVFLECVQDMDHENMFWYRQDPGLGLRLIYFSYDVKMKEKGDIPEGYSVSREKKERFSLILESASTNQTSMYLCASSAQGRPYEQYFGPGTRLTVT.

The rearrangement links TRBV3-1 (or the pseudogene TRBV3-2) to TRBJ2-5, with a tentative D call TRBD1 (7 bases). The germline gives CDR1 LGHDT, CDR2 YNNKEL (reference sequence). The CDR3 totals 14 residues. V lost 8 bases, J lost 3 bases, and 16 bases lay in between. The chain's CDR3 is CASSSRGEKETQYF. CDR3 nucleotides: TGTGCCAGCTCCTCCAGGGGGGAGAAAGAGACCCAGTACTTC.

This clone has only a few counts. The chain has TRBV4-1 and TRBJ2-5; 7 nucleotides match TRBD2. Trimming took 1 base from V and 4 from J; bases not matched to a gene: 6. Germline V lookup: CDR1 MGHRA, CDR2 YSYEKL. The CDR3 is 15 residues long. The DNA for the CDR3 is TGCGCCAGCAGCCAAGGAGCGGGGCTGGGAGAGACCCAGTACTTC. Its protein is CASSQGAGLGETQYF.

CDR3 in amino acids: CASSLVGQGSNQPQHF. The DNA of the CDR3 is TGTGCCAGCAGCTTGGTAGGGCAGGGGAGCAATCAGCCCCAGCATTTT. V usage is TRBV5-5 and J usage is TRBJ1-5, with D perhaps matching TRBD1 (6 bases). V was cut by 0 bases and J by 1 base, with 11 bases left in between. The CDR3 is made up of 16 amino acids. CDR1 SGHKS and CDR2 YYEKEE come from the germline V gene (reference sequence).

The V call is TRBV4-2, the J call TRBJ2-3; 11 bases map to TRBD2. Germline lookup yields CDR1 LGHNA and CDR2 YNFKEQ. CDR3 length equals 18 residues. The trim removed 0 bases at V and 2 bases at J, leaving 7 bases unmatched. DNA for the CDR3: TGTGCCAGCAGCCAAGATGCGACTAGCGGGGCCGACACAGATACGCAGTATTTT. As protein: CASSQDATSGADTDTQYF.

This clone has a single count. The CDR3 spells CASSARELDYSGNTIYF. DNA for the CDR3: TGTGCCAGCAGCGCTCGAGAGCTAGACTACTCTGGAAACACCATATATTTT. The V call is TRBV9, the J call TRBJ1-3; D is ambiguous. CDR1 and CDR2 (germline): SGDLS, YYNGEE. V lost 3 bases, J lost 0 bases, and 16 bases lay in between. The CDR3 length is 17 residues.

This clone was observed once. The chain joins TRBV7-9 to TRBJ1-4; a weak D match, TRBD1 (5 bases). Germline-derived CDR1 and CDR2 are SEHNR and FQNEAQ (reference sequence). The CDR3 is made up of 14 amino acids. V was cut by 3 bases and J by 5 bases, with 10 bases left in between. CDR3 region: CASSFPSGNEKLFF. In DNA form, the CDR3 reads TGTGCCAGCAGCTTCCCCTCAGGGAATGAAAAACTGTTTTTT.

This chain links TRBV29-1 with TRBJ1-2; 9 positions match TRBD1. This CDR3 spans 16 amino acids. Germline V CDR1 and CDR2: SQVTM, ANQGSEA. The V and J ends lost 0 bases and 4 bases, in that order; junction bases with no gene match: 9. CDR3: CSVEDWGDRASYGYTF. The CDR3 coding sequence is TGCAGCGTTGAAGATTGGGGGGACAGGGCATCCTATGGCTACACCTTC.

The V call is TRBV6-4, the J call TRBJ1-1; D unclear. The CDR3 has 12 amino acids. CDR1 and CDR2 from the germline V gene are MRHNA and SNTAGT. V gave up 2 bases and J gave up 10 bases, with 11 bases separating them. The CDR3 spells CASSDPGEAAFF. CDR3 nucleotide sequence: TGTGCCAGCAGTGACCCTGGGGAGGCAGCTTTCTTT.

The gene calls are TRBV4-1 and TRBJ2-7, with 9 bases identical to TRBD1. This CDR3 spans 15 amino acids. With 0 bases clipped from V and 4 bases from J, the junction kept 4 bases outside the gene matches. Germline values: CDR1 MGHRA, CDR2 YSYEKL. CDR3 bases: TGCGCCAGCAGCCAAGATGAAGGACAGGGGTACGAGCAGTACTTC. Translation: CASSQDEGQGYEQYF.